This record covers a single T cell receptor (beta chain). Its antigen is currently unknown. This sample was taken from a study of early T cells in non-severe SARS-CoV-2 infection. Across the study: From unsorted whole blood, bulk RNA was sequenced, and the chains remained unpaired. Study outcomes and limitations: A preference for anti-spike CD8 responses marked VDJdb matching, which missed private and CD4 specificities.

The CDR3 consists of 14 residues. V lost 1 base to trimming and J lost 5 bases, with 11 bases between them. Unique molecular identifiers were attached to individual cDNA molecules. TCRdb reprocessed the 5' RACE reads via MiXCR and lists one record per CDR3 protein. In the table there are 50,000 to 75,000 distinct CDR3 sequences, roughly 9% of which are singletons. The gene calls are TRBV12-3 or TRBV12-4 and TRBJ2-5; D may correspond to TRBD1 or TRBD2 (5 bases each). The receptor comes from an adult who was a healthcare worker with PCR-confirmed SARS-CoV-2 infection or an uninfected control (not recorded which). The material sequenced was whole blood, taken at baseline. The CDR3 bases are TGTGCCAGCAGTTTAGGGTCAGGGAGTGAGACCCAGTACTTC. It yields the protein CASSLGSGSETQYF.